What follows are 4 T cell receptor beta chains derived from one specimen sequenced in a study of cytomegalovirus exposure and HLA in healthy donors. The PCR ran on 60 Vbeta and 13 Jbeta primers. Data came from immunoSEQ multiplex PCR; TCRdb stores just in-frame clones and leaves some out. The sample has some 200,000 clones, 60% to 85% seen once. The sequenced material came from PBMCs. All receptors derive from a man between 35 and 55 years old in good health and CMV-seronegative.

In the case of this clone: This specimen includes other DNA sequences encoding the same CDR3. This chain links TRBV27 with TRBJ2-7; TRBD2 agrees at 9 bases. Trimming took 6 bases from V and 0 from J; bases not matched to a gene: 3. CDR1 and CDR2 from the germline V gene are MNHEY and SMNVEV (reference sequence). CDR3 length: 14 amino acids. CDR3 sequence: CASSFSGSSYEQYF. In DNA, the CDR3 is TGTGCCAGCAGCTTTAGCGGGAGCTCCTACGAGCAGTACTTC.

This chain joins TRBV2 and TRBJ1-4; D ambiguous. The germline gives CDR1 SNHLY, CDR2 FYNNEI. The CDR3 is 16 residues long. Deletions cut 6 bases from V and 7 bases from J, with 21 bases between. The CDR3 region has the DNA TGTGCCAGCAGCGCAAGCAGCGGGAGTCGGGCTGAAAAACTGTTTTTT. Translating gives CASSASSGSRAEKLFF.

The gene calls are TRBV27 and TRBJ2-3; 9 nucleotides align to TRBD1. Germline CDR1 reads MNHEY; CDR2 reads SMNVEV (reference sequence). V shed 6 bases and J 5 bases; nucleotides not matched to a gene: 6. The CDR3 loop spans 14 amino acids. The CDR3 DNA reads TGTGCCAGCAGATATGGACAGGGGAGAGATACGCAGTATTTT. Residues: CASRYGQGRDTQYF.

The chain uses TRBV5-1 and TRBJ2-5, with 8 positions matching TRBD1. CDR1 is SGHRS, CDR2 YFSETQ, per germline. The V segment lost 3 bases and the J segment 3 bases; nucleotides outside the gene matches: 7. The CDR3 sequence is 15 residues long. The CDR3 DNA sequence: TGCGCCAGCAGCTCCGGGACAGGTAGCAAAGAGACCCAGTACTTC. This codes for CASSSGTGSKETQYF.